The source of this TCR beta chain is a study of T cell changes during pregnancy in multiple sclerosis. Assay: immunoSEQ multiplex PCR; the TCRdb copy retains only in-frame clones and omits some. This table has about 92,000 clones, about 94% appearing once. J lost 8 bases, V lost 0 bases, and 5 bases had no gene match. Germline CDR1 SGDLS, CDR2 YYNGEE. The CDR3 is 15 amino acids. The chain joins TRBV9 to TRBJ2-1; TRBD2 matches at 10 bases. The receptor's source is a female donor with multiple sclerosis, enrolled in a pregnancy study. Sample: peripheral blood, taken in the third trimester of pregnancy. CDR3 in DNA: TGTGCCAGCAGCGTAGGCTTAGCGGGAGGACATGAGCAGTTCTTC. It translates to CASSVGLAGGHEQFF.